The sequence of this T cell receptor (beta chain) was determined in a study of blood T cell repertoires in COVID-19. This clone has more than one count but fewer than ten. Trimming cost V 7 bases and J 5 bases, with 14 bases left between them. The CDR3 is 13 amino acids. Germline CDR1 reads LGHNT; CDR2 reads FRNRAP. As processed by the authors: Amplification with reference gene primers provided the estimates of nucleated cell counts. Sequenced by immunoSEQ multiplex PCR; TCRdb stores in-frame clones only, minus some. The V and J calls and the clone size are those of that table, but D and trimming were determined from the DNA. The sample lists about 81,000 clones; roughly four fifths were seen once.

The receptor was derived from a human donor in a cohort sampled during active COVID-19. V usage is TRBV12-5 and J usage is TRBJ1-1, with a possible D match to TRBD1 (5 bases). The sample comprised peripheral blood. CDR3 in DNA: TGTGCTAGTGCCGCGGACGGGGGAACTGAAGCTTTCTTT. Translated: CASAADGGTEAFF.